Below, 12 T cell receptor beta chains from the same sample are listed, as sequenced in a study of regulatory T cells in long-lasting Graves disease. Time point noted: newly diagnosed GD, antithyroid drugs for less than 3 months. The TCR library was made from RNA that had been extracted from PBMCs in TRIzol. HTBI primers from iRepertoire and Arm-PCR of CDR3 regions yielded the TCR beta libraries. TCRdb re-called the multiplex PCR reads through MiXCR, storing one row per CDR3 protein. Of approximately 400,000 distinct CDR3 sequences listed, more than 13% are singletons. The same sample was also studied in work on T cells in Graves' hyperthyroidism and ophthalmopathy.

The sample was peripheral blood mononuclear cells (PBMCs), taken at new diagnosis, from a patient treated with antithyroid drugs. All receptors derive from a woman aged 30 to 39 with Graves disease.

This clonotype was seen a few times. The chain combines TRBV6-2 or TRBV6-3 with TRBJ1-1; D might be TRBD1 (6 bases). The V gene lost 5 bases and the J gene lost 0 bases, with 16 bases spanning the gap. The CDR3 totals 16 residues. Looked up from germline, CDR1 is MNHEY and CDR2 is SVGEGT. The CDR3 protein is CASSVPEGGLNTEAFF. The DNA for the CDR3 is TGTGCCAGCAGTGTCCCAGAGGGGGGGCTGAACACTGAAGCTTTCTTT.

There are many counts of this clonotype. The V gene is TRBV6-2 or TRBV6-3, the J gene TRBJ1-5; D is unresolved. The germline CDR1 and CDR2 sequences are MNHEY and SVGEGT. The V end was cut by 6 bases, the J end by 6 bases, with 15 bases between. The CDR3 has 14 residues. For the CDR3, the DNA is TGTGCCAGCAGAAATCCCCCCGGGATTCAGCCCCAGCATTTT. Translation gives CASRNPPGIQPQHF.

This clonotype came up a few times. The rearrangement joins TRBV10-3 to TRBJ2-1; possibly TRBD1 for D (5 bases). V shed 2 bases and J shed 4 bases, with 9 bases lying between them. Germline loops: CDR1 ENHRY, CDR2 SYGVKD. The CDR3 consists of 14 residues. In DNA, the CDR3 is TGTGCCATCAGTGAGACCCAGGGTTACAATGAGCAGTTCTTC. Its translation: CAISETQGYNEQFF.

This clonotype was seen many times. The V gene is TRBV28, the J gene TRBJ2-3, with 8 bases identical to TRBD2. J gave up 5 bases and V 1 base, and 11 bases lay outside the gene matches. The germline CDR1 and CDR2 sequences are MDHEN and SYDVKM. The CDR3 sequence is 17 residues long. The CDR3 DNA sequence: TGTGCCAGCAGTTTATTAGGTGGAGCGGGAGCTGTAGATACGCAGTATTTT. This encodes CASSLLGGAGAVDTQYF.

The CDR3 sequence: CASSQGLAGGPVGYEQYF. The CDR3 nucleotides read TGTGCCAGCAGCCAGGGACTAGCGGGAGGGCCTGTCGGGTACGAGCAGTACTTC. This sequence joins TRBV7-2 and TRBJ2-7; 16 bases line up with TRBD2. The CDR3 consists of 18 residues. In germline, CDR1 is SGHTA, CDR2 FQGNSA. V dropped 5 bases and J dropped 4; count of bases not matched to a gene: 11.

CDR3 bases: TGTGCCATCAGTGAGTCGAGCCGGACCTCTGGGGCCAACGTCCTGACTTTC. This gives the protein CAISESSRTSGANVLTF. The chain couples TRBV10-3 to TRBJ2-6; the D is unclear. Germline CDR1 is ENHRY and CDR2 is SYGVKD. This CDR3 has 17 amino acids. V lost 0 bases, J lost 0 bases, and 9 bases lay in between.

This clonotype was seen a handful of times. The chain is built from TRBV3-1 and TRBJ2-6; TRBD1 is a possible D gene (5 bases). The CDR3 contains 16 residues. The V gene lost 1 base and the J gene lost 3 bases, with 10 bases spanning the gap. Germline CDR1 and CDR2: LGHDT and YNNKEL (reference sequence). CDR3 nucleotides: TGTGCCAGCAGCCAAGGGCAGGGCAATGGGGCCAACGTCCTGACTTTC. Protein product: CASSQGQGNGANVLTF.

The chain employs TRBV7-3 and TRBJ1-3, with D unresolved. The CDR3 sequence is 14 residues long. CDR1 and CDR2 from the germline V gene are SGHTA and FQGTGA. Trimming stripped 5 bases from V and 3 bases from J, with 11 bases between. The CDR3 sequence: CASSQEGVGNTIYF. The CDR3 region has the DNA TGTGCCAGCAGCCAGGAGGGCGTTGGAAACACCATATATTTT.

This clonotype was recorded a few times. The chain couples TRBV27 to TRBJ1-1, with TRBD1 matching 8 bases. CDR3 length equals 15 residues. Germline loops: CDR1 MNHEY, CDR2 SMNVEV (reference sequence). V dropped 7 bases and J dropped 1; count of bases not matched to a gene: 8. The CDR3 sequence: CASTPSGTGNTEAFF. The CDR3 DNA reads as TGTGCCAGCACCCCCTCCGGGACAGGGAACACTGAAGCTTTCTTT.

Remarks on this clonotype: A much larger clone is a single base away; this may be a read error. V is TRBV6-1 and J is TRBJ2-7, with 8 bases that match TRBD2. CDR3 length equals 12 residues. V gave up 10 bases and J gave up 7 bases; unmatched junction bases: 9. Germline CDR1 reads MNHNS; CDR2 reads SASEGT. The CDR3 loop is CATSAGGNEQYF. Written as DNA, the CDR3 is TGTGCCACCTCTGCGGGAGGCAATGAGCAGTACTTC.

This clonotype was observed a few times. This chain uses TRBV24-1 with TRBJ1-5; D might be TRBD1 (5 bases). This CDR3 has 13 residues. V was cut by 3 bases and J by 7 bases, with 9 bases left in between. Germline loops: CDR1 KGHDR, CDR2 SFDVKD. The CDR3 DNA reads TGTGCCACCAGTGATGCAGGGTACCAGCCCCAGCATTTT. This encodes CATSDAGYQPQHF.

Notes on this clonotype: It may be a read error: a sequence one base away is much more abundant. CDR3: CASGSTLLEQFF. CDR3 in DNA: TGTGCCAGCGGCTCGACCCTACTAGAGCAGTTCTTC. V and J are TRBV11-3 and TRBJ2-1; D unresolved. Trimming took off 8 bases at V and 10 bases at J, with 15 bases between the two ends. The CDR3 is made up of 12 amino acids. Germline V CDR1 and CDR2: SGHNT, YENEEA.